The clone carrying this T cell receptor (beta chain) came up a few times. These data originate in a study of shared clonotypes between healthy human individuals. Some clones are missing from TCRdb's copy, which holds only in-frame ones; the method was immunoSEQ multiplex PCR. The sample lists 450,000 to 600,000 clones, roughly 85% seen once, with approximately 12% in the top ten. This CDR3 has 13 amino acids. V gave up 5 bases and J gave up 4 bases; unmatched junction bases: 4. The V gene's germline CDR1 is MNHEY and CDR2 SVGAGI. Sequencing was done on a sample of PBMCs. This receptor was taken from a woman in her thirties or forties in good health. Some clones in this sample may be carry-over from other donors' samples. The chain links TRBV6-5 to TRBJ1-1; 7 bases map to TRBD1. CDR3: CASSRQGGTEAFF. The CDR3, as DNA: TGTGCCAGCAGTCGACAGGGAGGCACTGAAGCTTTCTTT.